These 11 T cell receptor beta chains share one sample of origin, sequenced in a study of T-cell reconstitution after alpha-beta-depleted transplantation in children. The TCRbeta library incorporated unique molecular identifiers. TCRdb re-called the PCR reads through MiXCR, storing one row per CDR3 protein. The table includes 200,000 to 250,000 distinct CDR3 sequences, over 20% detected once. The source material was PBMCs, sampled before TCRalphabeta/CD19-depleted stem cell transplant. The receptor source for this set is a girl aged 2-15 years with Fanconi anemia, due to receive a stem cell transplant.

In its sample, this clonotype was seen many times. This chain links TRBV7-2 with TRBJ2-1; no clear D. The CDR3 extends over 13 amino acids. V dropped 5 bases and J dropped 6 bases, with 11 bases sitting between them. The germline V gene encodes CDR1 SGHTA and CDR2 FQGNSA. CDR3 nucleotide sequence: TGTGCCAGCAGCCATTACCGCGTCAATGAGCAGTTCTTC. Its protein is CASSHYRVNEQFF.

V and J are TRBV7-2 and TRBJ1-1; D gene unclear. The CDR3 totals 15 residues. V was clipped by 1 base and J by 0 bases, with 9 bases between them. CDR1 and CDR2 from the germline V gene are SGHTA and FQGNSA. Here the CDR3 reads CASSLGGGMNTEAFF. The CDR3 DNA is TGTGCCAGCAGCTTAGGGGGAGGAATGAACACTGAAGCTTTCTTT.

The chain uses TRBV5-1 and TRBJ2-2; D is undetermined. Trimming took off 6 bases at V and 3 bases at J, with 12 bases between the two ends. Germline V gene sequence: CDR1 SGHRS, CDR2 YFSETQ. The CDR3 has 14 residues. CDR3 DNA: TGCGCCAGCATGTCAAGCGATCACACCGGGGAGCTGTTTTTT. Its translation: CASMSSDHTGELFF.

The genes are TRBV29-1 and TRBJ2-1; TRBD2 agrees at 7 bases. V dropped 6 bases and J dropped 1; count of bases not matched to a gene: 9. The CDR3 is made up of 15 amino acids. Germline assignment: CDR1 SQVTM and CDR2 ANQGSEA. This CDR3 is CSVGRLAPSYNEQFF. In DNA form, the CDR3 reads TGCAGCGTGGGTAGACTAGCCCCATCCTACAATGAGCAGTTCTTC.

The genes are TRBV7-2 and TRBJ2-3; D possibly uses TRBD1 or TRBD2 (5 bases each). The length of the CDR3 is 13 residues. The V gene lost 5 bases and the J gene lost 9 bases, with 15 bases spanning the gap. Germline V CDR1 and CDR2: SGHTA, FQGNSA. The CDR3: CASSATLGETQYF. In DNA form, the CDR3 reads TGTGCCAGCAGCGCAACCCTGGGGGAGACGCAGTATTTT.

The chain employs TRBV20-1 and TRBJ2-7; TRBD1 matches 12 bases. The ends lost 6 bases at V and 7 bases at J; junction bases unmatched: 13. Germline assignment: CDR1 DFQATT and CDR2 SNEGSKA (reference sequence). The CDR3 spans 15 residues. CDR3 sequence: CSARIPGQGAGEQYF. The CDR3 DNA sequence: TGCAGTGCCCGAATACCGGGACAGGGGGCCGGGGAGCAGTACTTC.

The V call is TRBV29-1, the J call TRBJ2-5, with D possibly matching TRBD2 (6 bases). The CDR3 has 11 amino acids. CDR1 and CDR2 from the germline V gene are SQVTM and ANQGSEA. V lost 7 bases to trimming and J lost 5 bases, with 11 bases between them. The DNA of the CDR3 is TGCAGCGGAGCTAGCGTGGAGACCCAGTACTTC. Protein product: CSGASVETQYF.

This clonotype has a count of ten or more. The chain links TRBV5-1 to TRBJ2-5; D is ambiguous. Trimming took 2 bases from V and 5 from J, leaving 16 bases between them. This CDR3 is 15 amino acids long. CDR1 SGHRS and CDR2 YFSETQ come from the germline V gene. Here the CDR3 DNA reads TGCGCCAGCAGCTTCATAGGAGATAGAAGCGAGACCCAGTACTTC. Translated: CASSFIGDRSETQYF.

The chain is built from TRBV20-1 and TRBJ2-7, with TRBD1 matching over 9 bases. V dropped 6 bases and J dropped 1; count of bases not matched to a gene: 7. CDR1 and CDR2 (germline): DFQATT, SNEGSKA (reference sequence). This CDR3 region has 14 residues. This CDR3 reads CSAVWTGESYEQYF. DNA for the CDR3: TGCAGTGCCGTCTGGACAGGGGAATCCTACGAGCAGTACTTC.

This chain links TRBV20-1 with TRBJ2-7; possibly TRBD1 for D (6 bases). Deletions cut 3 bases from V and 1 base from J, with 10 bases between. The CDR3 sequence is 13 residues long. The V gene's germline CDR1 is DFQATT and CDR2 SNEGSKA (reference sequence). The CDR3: CSASPGQSYEQYF. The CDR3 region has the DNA TGCAGTGCTAGCCCTGGACAGTCCTACGAGCAGTACTTC.

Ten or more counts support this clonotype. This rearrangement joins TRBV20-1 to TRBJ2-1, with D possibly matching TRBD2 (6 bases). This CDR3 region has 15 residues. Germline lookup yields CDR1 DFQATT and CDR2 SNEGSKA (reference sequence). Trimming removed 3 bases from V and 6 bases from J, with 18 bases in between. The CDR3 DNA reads TGCAGTGCTAGTCCGCCTAGCGACGCCCTCAATGAGCAGTTCTTC. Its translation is CSASPPSDALNEQFF.